The 17 T cell receptor beta chains given below trace back to one sample, sequenced in a study of T cell clones after liver transplantation. Clones were sequenced by immunoSEQ multiplex PCR, and TCRdb holds only the in-frame ones, with some missing. The sample records 55,000 to 75,000 clones, around 93% being singletons. The sequences come from CD4+ T cells from blood, collected less than 26 months after liver transplant. The source is a human patient who received a liver transplant. Some of the T cells may derive from the graft donor.

The rearrangement uses TRBV4-2 and TRBJ2-3, with TRBD2 identical over 14 bases. CDR1 and CDR2 (germline): LGHNA, YNFKEQ. The CDR3 totals 19 residues. The trim removed 5 bases at V and 4 bases at J, leaving 14 bases unmatched. The CDR3 region has the DNA TGTGCCAGCAGCTACCTTACCGGGACTAGCGGGGGCGGCGCAGATACGCAGTATTTT. Its protein product is CASSYLTGTSGGGADTQYF.

The chain links TRBV7-8 to TRBJ2-7, with D perhaps TRBD1 (7 bases). Germline assignment: CDR1 SGHVS and CDR2 FQNEAQ. The ends were cut back, 4 bases at V and 2 bases at J, with 12 bases in the middle. CDR3 length: 14 amino acids. The CDR3 DNA reads TGTGCCAGCAGCTCCCAGGGGGGCCCCTACGAGCAGTACTTC. Residues: CASSSQGGPYEQYF. Looking up the rest from reference TRBV7-8 and TRBJ2-7 gives the full variable domain: GAGVSQSPRYKVAKRGQDVALRCDPISGHVSLFWYQQALGQGPEFLTYFQNEAQLDKSGLPSDRFFAERPEGSVSTLKIQRTQQEDSAVYLCASSSQGGPYEQYFGPGTRLTVT.

J is TRBJ2-3 and V is TRBV7-2; 12 bases fit TRBD2. The CDR3 runs 16 residues. Losses at the gene ends were 2 bases for V and 4 bases for J; bases not matched to a gene: 4. CDR1 is SGHTA and CDR2 is FQGNSA in the germline V gene. This CDR3 reads CASSLLAGGPADTQYF. For the CDR3, the DNA is TGTGCCAGCAGCTTACTAGCGGGAGGGCCCGCAGATACGCAGTATTTT. Based on the CDR3 plus reference TRBV7-2 and TRBJ2-3, the full variable domain is GAGVSQSPSNKVTEKGKDVELRCDPISGHTALYWYRQSLGQGLEFLIYFQGNSAPDKSGLPSDRFSAERTGGSVSTLTIQRTQQEDSAVYLCASSLLAGGPADTQYFGPGTRLTVL.

The CDR3 DNA is TGTGCCAGCAGCGTGGGGACTACCTACAATGAGCAGTTCTTC. Its protein product is CASSVGTTYNEQFF. This chain links TRBV9 with TRBJ2-1; the match to TRBD2 covers 7 bases. CDR3 length: 14 amino acids. The germline gives CDR1 SGDLS, CDR2 YYNGEE. J was trimmed by 2 bases and V by 2 bases; bases with no gene match: 1.

The chain is built from TRBV5-1 and TRBJ2-1; TRBD1 matches 7 bases. V trimming: 4 bases; J trimming: 5 bases; junction bases outside the gene matches: 6. The germline gives CDR1 SGHRS, CDR2 YFSETQ. The CDR3 covers 14 residues. CDR3 amino acids: CASSPGTADNEQFF. The CDR3 DNA sequence: TGCGCCAGCAGCCCCGGGACAGCGGACAATGAGCAGTTCTTC.

V is TRBV6-5 and J is TRBJ1-1, with D perhaps matching TRBD1 (6 bases). CDR1 and CDR2 from the germline V gene are MNHEY and SVGAGI. The CDR3 has 16 residues. Trimming cost V 4 bases and J 5 bases, with 20 bases left between them. DNA of the CDR3: TGTGCCAGCAGTTTGGTACAGGGCCGCCGGGGGACTGAAGCTTTCTTT. It specifies CASSLVQGRRGTEAFF.

This chain connects TRBV28 to TRBJ1-2; tentatively, D is TRBD1 (6 bases). Germline V gene sequence: CDR1 MDHEN, CDR2 SYDVKM. This CDR3 spans 15 amino acids. Trimming shortened V by 11 bases and J by 5 bases, and 24 bases separated the two germline ends. The CDR3 region is CAGQDILGGKYGYTF. The CDR3 DNA reads TGTGCCGGTCAAGACATTTTAGGGGGTAAATATGGCTACACCTTC.

This chain links TRBV6-6 with TRBJ1-1, with D unresolved. CDR1 and CDR2 (germline): MNHNY, SVGAGI (reference sequence). V was cut by 6 bases and J by 1 base, with 3 bases left in between. CDR3 size: 11 residues. The CDR3 region is CASRGNTEAFF. CDR3 sequence (DNA): TGTGCCAGCAGGGGGAACACTGAAGCTTTCTTT.

J is TRBJ2-1 and V is TRBV11-3; tentatively, D is TRBD2 (5 bases). Trimming pared 5 bases from V and 8 bases from J, leaving 7 bases between. Germline V gene sequence: CDR1 SGHNT, CDR2 YENEEA. The CDR3 contains 11 residues. CDR3: CASSQRDEQFF. The CDR3 bases are TGTGCCAGCAGCCAGAGGGATGAGCAGTTCTTC.

This chain connects TRBV21-1 to TRBJ1-3. TRBV21-1 is labeled a pseudogene. The CDR3 sequence is 16 residues long. The CDR3 region has the DNA TGTGCCAGCAGCAAAGTAGGGAGGGGGCCTGGAAACACCATATATTTT. Translated, it gives CASSKVGRGPGNTIYF.

This clone was picked up a small number of times. The chain carries TRBV2 and TRBJ1-2; maybe TRBD1 (6 bases). V was pared by 8 bases and J by 3 bases, with 16 bases between. The CDR3 consists of 14 residues. CDR1 is SNHLY and CDR2 is FYNNEI in the germline V gene. CDR3 amino acids: CASVGGERYYGYTF. CDR3 nucleotides: TGTGCCAGCGTGGGGGGCGAGCGCTACTATGGCTACACCTTC.

J is TRBJ1-5 and V is TRBV28; a possible D gene is TRBD1 (5 bases). There are 13 residues in the CDR3. V lost 6 bases, J lost 4 bases, and 10 bases lay in between. Germline V gene lookup returns CDR1 MDHEN and CDR2 SYDVKM. The CDR3: CASSWGRNQPQHF. The CDR3, as DNA: TGTGCCAGCAGCTGGGGCAGAAATCAGCCCCAGCATTTT. Filled out from reference TRBV28 and TRBJ1-5, the complete variable domain reads DVKVTQSSRYLVKRTGEKVFLECVQDMDHENMFWYRQDPGLGLRLIYFSYDVKMKEKGDIPEGYSVSREKKERFSLILESASTNQTSMYLCASSWGRNQPQHFGDGTRLSIL.

This chain uses TRBV7-9 with TRBJ2-3; D ambiguous. Trimming pared 6 bases from V and 2 bases from J, leaving 6 bases between. CDR1 is SEHNR, CDR2 FQNEAQ, per germline (reference sequence). This CDR3 is 12 amino acids long. The CDR3 sequence: CASSLPTDTQYF. CDR3 DNA: TGTGCCAGCAGTCTACCCACAGATACGCAGTATTTT.

The chain couples TRBV6-5 to TRBJ1-1, with a weak D call TRBD1 (6 bases). V was shortened by 2 bases and J by 3 bases, with 13 bases between the two germline ends. The germline CDR1 and CDR2 sequences are MNHEY and SVGAGI. This CDR3 spans 15 amino acids. CDR3 DNA sequence: TGTGCCAGCAGTTACACAGGGTTGGGAGACACTGAAGCTTTCTTT. As protein: CASSYTGLGDTEAFF.

In this sample, this clone turned up once. V is TRBV7-9 and J is TRBJ2-2; D might be TRBD2 (6 bases). The V gene's germline CDR1 is SEHNR and CDR2 FQNEAQ (reference sequence). V lost 3 bases and J 3 bases, leaving 8 bases between the germline ends. This CDR3 comprises 14 residues. In DNA form, the CDR3 reads TGTGCCAGCAGCTTTCAGCGGGACACCGGGGAGCTGTTTTTT. It encodes CASSFQRDTGELFF.

This clone was detected only a few times. V usage is TRBV7-3 and J usage is TRBJ2-1, with D uncertain. Germline V gives CDR1 SGHTA, CDR2 FQGTGA. The CDR3 extends over 13 amino acids. The germline V and J ends were trimmed by 5 bases and 3 bases, with 8 bases remaining between them. The CDR3 region is CASSAGNYNEQFF. The CDR3 nucleotides are TGTGCCAGCAGCGCTGGGAACTACAATGAGCAGTTCTTC.

The V call is TRBV27, the J call TRBJ2-7; 10 bases fit TRBD1. The germline V gene encodes CDR1 MNHEY and CDR2 SMNVEV (reference sequence). J was trimmed by 1 base and V by 6 bases; bases with no gene match: 6. The CDR3 has 15 residues. This CDR3 reads CASSSRQGASYEQYF. The DNA for the CDR3 is TGTGCCAGCAGCTCACGACAGGGGGCGTCCTACGAGCAGTACTTC.